The sequence of this T cell receptor beta chain was determined in a study of cytomegalovirus exposure and HLA in healthy donors. Background on the study: HLA-typed donors contributed about 85 million unique TCRs, which were held in an early data release. The study's findings and limits: Per a prior analysis, the majority of TCR beta V segments were productive roughly 87% or roughly 30% of the time. In presence/absence analyses, roughly uniform sequencing depth across donors was assumed. In vitro testing confirmed a few CMV-associated chains as specific for CMV antigens.

Germline V gene sequence: CDR1 SGHTA, CDR2 FQGTGA. The V gene end was trimmed by 5 bases and the J gene end by 8 bases; junction bases not matched to a gene: 5. CDR3 size: 14 residues. The PCR contained 60 Vbeta and 13 Jbeta primers. The protocol was immunoSEQ multiplex PCR, while the TCRdb copy is restricted to in-frame clones and leaves out a portion. In the table there are under 200,000 clones, about three quarters of which are singletons. As for this clone: Its antigen remains unknown.

This TCR derives from a woman in her 30s in good health and CMV-seronegative. The chain carries TRBV7-3 and TRBJ2-2; 10 bases are shared with TRBD2. Source material: PBMCs. The chain's CDR3 is CASSPRTSGGELFF. CDR3 bases: TGTGCCAGCAGCCCTAGGACTAGCGGAGGGGAGCTGTTTTTT.